The present T cell receptor (beta chain) was sequenced within a study of regulatory T cells in long-lasting Graves disease. The time point is: persistent/refractory GD, antithyroid drugs over 5 years with positive TRAb. TCR sequences were obtained from RNA taken from PBMCs. The germline V gene has CDR1 MDHEN and CDR2 SYDVKM. V gave up 6 bases and J gave up 0 bases, with 15 bases separating them. The CDR3 has 15 residues. Libraries of TCR beta came from iRepertoire HTBI primers plus Arm-PCR of CDR3 regions. TCRdb itself ran the multiplex PCR reads through MiXCR, one entry per CDR3 protein. The sample shows some 370,000 distinct CDR3 sequences, about 20% of them seen only once. This clonotype appeared a few times.

The material sequenced was peripheral blood mononuclear cells (PBMCs), taken when the disease was refractory, from a patient treated with antithyroid drugs. This rearrangement joins TRBV28 to TRBJ2-7; D gene ambiguous. The receptor comes from a female donor with Graves disease. The CDR3 spells CASSGWQESSYEQYF. The DNA of the CDR3 is TGTGCCAGCAGCGGATGGCAAGAAAGCTCCTACGAGCAGTACTTC.